Listed below are T cell receptor beta chains from one sample, sequenced in a study of monozygotic twins with inflammatory bowel disease. TCRdb reprocessed the 5' RACE reads, keeping one entry per CDR3 protein, no DNA. The sample has 210,000 or so distinct CDR3 sequences; the top ten hold 7.5% to 9.5%. The sample was blood. The receptors were gathered from a human donor with ulcerative colitis or Crohn's disease, or a healthy co-twin of an affected twin (not recorded which). Each CDR3 is given with its conserved first and last residue.

TRBJ1-1,TRBV10-3,CAISERDRWNTEAFF
TRBJ2-1,TRBV28,CASSSRLAERYNEQFF
TRBJ2-6,TRBV27,CASSPKGGGVTGANVLTF
TRBJ1-6,TRBV18,CASSDGTLSYNSPLHF
TRBJ2-1,TRBV4-1,CASSFGLAAYNEQFF
TRBJ1-2,TRBV14,CASSQGEIRGYTF
TRBJ1-1,TRBV20-1,CSARQGVYTEAFF
TRBJ2-7,TRBV27,CASSFTPPKDSYEQYF
TRBJ2-7,TRBV12-3/TRBV12-4,CASSPGANYEQYF
TRBJ2-2,TRBV2,CASSVLPENTGELFF
TRBJ2-1,TRBV11-2,CASTPRGPNNEQFF
TRBJ2-7,TRBV7-2,CASSFGTGPYEQYF
TRBJ2-1,TRBV5-5,CASSLPPAGAANEQFF
TRBJ2-3,TRBV30,CAWSRRTSPTILQYF
TRBJ2-4,TRBV24-1,CATSDGAIQYF
TRBJ1-4,TRBV12-3/TRBV12-4,CASSLMGPRVNEKLFF
TRBJ2-1,TRBV2,CASSRVSYNEQFF
TRBJ2-3,TRBV12-3/TRBV12-4,CASSPRGDTDTQYF
TRBJ2-6,TRBV6-4,CASSDSEVGANVLTF
TRBJ2-7,TRBV4-3,CASSQATGGYEQYF
TRBJ1-5,TRBV19,CASSIQGVGGQPQHF
TRBJ1-1,TRBV12-3/TRBV12-4,CASSSWGRGVTDTEAFF
TRBJ2-1,TRBV7-8,CASSYWAPGDGEQFF
TRBJ2-1,TRBV12-3/TRBV12-4,CASSPLSGMGYNEQFF
TRBJ2-1,TRBV7-9,CASSQIGAQRFF
TRBJ1-1,TRBV4-3,CASSQEIRWGTEAFF
TRBJ2-1,TRBV6-1,CASMAGAYNEQFF
TRBJ2-7,TRBV6-5,CASSYSSRGYYEQYF
TRBJ1-2,TRBV3-1,CASSKGTGDGYTF
TRBJ1-5,TRBV20-1,CSARATGGGQPQHF
TRBJ2-1,TRBV27,CASSLPGYEQFF
TRBJ2-6,TRBV5-1,CASSFDRSVPGANVLTF
TRBJ2-3,TRBV5-6,CASSLASSTDTQYF
TRBJ1-2,TRBV29-1,CSVEDTGGADGYTF
TRBJ1-1,TRBV19,CASSMGQGRYGFF
TRBJ2-7,TRBV5-1,CASSAQAGGTYEQYF
TRBJ1-1,TRBV29-1,CSVGAWGLNTEAFF
TRBJ1-5,TRBV4-1,CASSQEREWGQPQHF
TRBJ2-3,TRBV18,CASSSIADPSTDTQYF
TRBJ2-2,TRBV6-2/TRBV6-3,CASRGLAGELFF
TRBJ2-3,TRBV7-9,CASSFRTGVADTQYF
TRBJ1-1,TRBV29-1,CSVGIQGVTEAFF
TRBJ1-2,TRBV4-1,CASSQDDQFNYGYTF
TRBJ2-7,TRBV27,CASKRGTFYEQYF
TRBJ2-1,TRBV24-1,CATSQGQGFNEQFF
TRBJ2-5,TRBV20-1,CSARAPFGTGGQETQYF
TRBJ1-1,TRBV5-4,CASSSTWNTEAFF